The source of this T cell receptor beta chain is a study of T cells in Graves' hyperthyroidism and ophthalmopathy. Across the study: Sampling of peripheral blood happened at initial diagnosis, prior to any treatment.

V gave up 3 bases and J gave up 3 bases; unmatched junction bases: 5. Germline V gene lookup returns CDR1 DFQATT and CDR2 SNEGSKA (reference sequence). The length of the CDR3 is 14 residues. This clonotype was seen only a few times. Its cognate antigen is unknown. General study findings and limits: In validation, the model predicted ophthalmopathy. These predictions came a median roughly 6 months before onset.

Amplified TCR beta CDR3 regions came from RNA transcripts. During a first-round RT-PCR of the TCR CDR3, the HTBI primer set was used. From the multiplex PCR reads, TCRdb called clonotypes with MiXCR, one entry per CDR3 protein. The table records 400,000 or so distinct CDR3 sequences, about an eighth of them present only once. Clinicians diagnosed patients from clinical symptoms, serum thyroxine and TRAb, thyroid ultrasound and orbital computed tomography. PBMCs came from 9 to 10 ml fresh peripheral blood. Source material: blood. The chain employs TRBV20-1 and TRBJ2-7; 10 bases map to TRBD2. This TCR derives from a man over 45 with Graves' ophthalmopathy. The CDR3 spells CSAREASGSYEQYF. CDR3 DNA: TGCAGTGCTAGGGAGGCTAGCGGGAGCTACGAGCAGTACTTC.